This entry features one T cell receptor beta chain sequence. Its antigen is unidentified. TCRdb's copy holds only in-frame clones and misses some; the assay was immunoSEQ multiplex PCR. The sample has about 90,000 clones, around nine tenths seen once. The data were taken from a study of graft-versus-host responses after intestinal transplantation. Study-level points and caveats: Levels of circulating GvH clones at their peak were associated with early post-transplant HvG declines.

CDR1 and CDR2 (germline): LGHNA, YNFKEQ. The CDR3 is made up of 15 amino acids. V was cut by 1 base and J by 0 bases, with 9 bases left in between. This chain connects TRBV4-2 to TRBJ2-5; unclear D gene. This clonotype originated in a human donor who received an intestinal transplant. The sequences come from unstimulated CD4+ T cells sorted from spleen or lymph node cells, collected before intestinal transplant. DNA for the CDR3: TGTGCCAGCAGCCAAGTAGCCGTTAACCAAGAGACCCAGTACTTC. It encodes CASSQVAVNQETQYF.